The entry that follows covers one TCR beta chain sequence. Its target is not known. The trim removed 4 bases at V and 9 bases at J, leaving 14 bases unmatched. Per the germline V gene, CDR1 is LGHNT and CDR2 is FRNRAP. The CDR3 loop spans 17 amino acids. These data originate in a study of STAT3 mutations in large granular lymphocyte leukemia. Study-wide results and caveats: In T-cell large granular lymphocyte leukemia, about half of patients showed multiple immunodominant subclonotypes.

Libraries were prepared by immunoSEQ multiplex PCR; TCRdb keeps only in-frame clonotypes and omits some of them. The sample yields about 20,000 clones, approximately 90% seen once. The rearrangement uses TRBV12-5 and TRBJ2-1; 11 bases match TRBD2. Sequencing input: peripheral blood mononuclear cells. The clonotype was recovered from a man aged 55 to 70 with T-cell large granular lymphocyte leukemia. Some clones in this sample may be carry-over from other donors' samples. Here the CDR3 DNA reads TGTGCTAGTGGTTCCCCGACTAGCGGGGAGGCAATGGGTGAGCAGTTCTTC. It codes for CASGSPTSGEAMGEQFF.